The 18 T cell receptor beta chains listed next were all sequenced from one sample in a study of blood T cell repertoires in COVID-19. Produced via immunoSEQ multiplex PCR; TCRdb's table is partial and in-frame only. This sample yields 50,000 to 55,000 clones, of which approximately 80% are seen a single time; roughly 10% belongs to the top ten. The sequencing sample was made of peripheral blood. Receptors were obtained from a man at least 80 years old with COVID-19, enrolled during active disease.

This clone was seen only a few times. The chain has TRBV7-9 and TRBJ1-1; no clear D. This CDR3 spans 14 amino acids. The V end lost 7 bases, the J end lost 4 bases, and 16 bases lay between the germline ends. CDR1 is SEHNR, CDR2 FQNEAQ, per germline (reference sequence). The CDR3 reads CASTEYSQLTEAFF. The CDR3 DNA sequence: TGTGCCAGCACAGAGTACAGTCAACTCACTGAAGCTTTCTTT. The whole variable domain, remainder taken from reference TRBV7-9 and TRBJ1-1, is DTGVSQNPRHKITKRGQNVTFRCDPISEHNRLYWYRQTLGQGPEFLTYFQNEAQLEKSRLLSDRFSAERPKGSFSTLEIQRTEQGDSAMYLCASTEYSQLTEAFFGQGTRLTVV.

CDR3 in DNA: TGTGCCAGCAGTCATAGACAGGGGGAGACCCAGTACTTC. Translating it yields CASSHRQGETQYF. The chain is built from TRBV27 and TRBJ2-5, with 8 bases aligning to TRBD1. The CDR3 loop spans 13 amino acids. Germline V CDR1 and CDR2: MNHEY, SMNVEV (reference sequence). V lost 5 bases to trimming and J lost 5 bases; unmatched junction nucleotides: 4.

The rearrangement uses TRBV5-1 and TRBJ1-5; TRBD1 is a possible D gene (6 bases). V gave up 0 bases and J gave up 5 bases, with 12 bases separating them. The CDR3 is 15 residues long. The germline CDR1 and CDR2 sequences are SGHRS and YFSETQ. The CDR3 here is CASSLEGDTYQPQHF. DNA for the CDR3: TGCGCCAGCAGCTTGGAAGGGGACACCTATCAGCCCCAGCATTTT.

This chain connects TRBV5-5 to TRBJ1-1; TRBD1 is a possible D gene (5 bases). CDR3 size: 14 residues. The germline V gene has CDR1 SGHKS and CDR2 YYEKEE (reference sequence). V dropped 1 base and J dropped 3 bases, with 10 bases sitting between them. The CDR3, as DNA: TGTGCCAGCAGCTTGTTTCGGGGGGACACTGAAGCTTTCTTT. It yields the protein CASSLFRGDTEAFF.

The chain recombines TRBV7-9 with TRBJ2-2; 10 bases fit TRBD1. The CDR3 is 15 residues long. Germline CDR1 and CDR2: SEHNR and FQNEAQ (reference sequence). V trimming: 3 bases; J trimming: 4 bases; junction bases outside the gene matches: 2. The CDR3 is CASSFRTGGTGELFF. The CDR3 bases are TGTGCCAGCAGCTTCCGGACAGGGGGCACCGGGGAGCTGTTTTTT.

The chain links TRBV30 to TRBJ1-2, with 9 bases fitting TRBD1. Germline lookup yields CDR1 GTSNPN and CDR2 SVGIG (reference sequence). CDR3 size: 13 residues. V was clipped by 5 bases and J by 7 bases; unmatched bases: 8. The CDR3 DNA reads TGTGCCTGGGGGACAGGGCTTGAGCGTGGCTACACCTTC. Translating gives CAWGTGLERGYTF.

This clone has a handful of counts. The sample carries other DNA sequences with the same CDR3. V is TRBV11-2 and J is TRBJ1-5, with D unclear. The V end lost 0 bases, the J end lost 4 bases, and 10 bases lay between the germline ends. This CDR3 is 15 amino acids long. Germline-derived CDR1 and CDR2 are SGHAT and FQNNGV. The CDR3 protein is CASSLDGRSNQPQHF. The CDR3 nucleotides read TGTGCCAGCAGCTTAGATGGCAGGTCTAATCAGCCCCAGCATTTT.

V is TRBV6-5 and J is TRBJ2-2, with TRBD1 as a possible D gene (6 bases). The germline V gene encodes CDR1 MNHEY and CDR2 SVGAGI. This CDR3 is built from 15 residues. V lost 6 bases and J lost 6, with 17 bases in between. CDR3 sequence (DNA): TGTGCCAGCAGGCCACCACAGGGCTCGGCCGGGGAGCTGTTTTTT. Translating it yields CASRPPQGSAGELFF.

The J gene is TRBJ2-5, the V gene TRBV19, with TRBD1 identical over 9 bases. The CDR3 has 16 residues. V dropped 4 bases and J dropped 4; count of bases not matched to a gene: 10. Germline V gene sequence: CDR1 LNHDA, CDR2 SQIVND (reference sequence). The CDR3 protein is CASSSLGTGKGETQYF. The CDR3 coding sequence is TGTGCCAGTAGTAGCCTAGGGACAGGGAAAGGAGAGACCCAGTACTTC. Full variable domain (outside the CDR3, taken from reference TRBV19 and TRBJ2-5): DGGITQSPKYLFRKEGQNVTLSCEQNLNHDAMYWYRQDPGQGLRLIYYSQIVNDFQKGDIAEGYSVSREKKESFPLTVTSAQKNPTAFYLCASSSLGTGKGETQYFGPGTRLLVL.

In this sample, this clone turned up once. This CDR3 is CASSPRLAVTYNEQFF. As DNA, the CDR3 is TGTGCCAGCAGCCCCCGACTAGCGGTTACCTACAATGAGCAGTTCTTC. The chain employs TRBV9 and TRBJ2-1; 9 bases map to TRBD2. CDR3 length: 16 amino acids. In germline, CDR1 is SGDLS, CDR2 YYNGEE. V trimming: 4 bases; J trimming: 2 bases; junction bases outside the gene matches: 7.

This clone was counted only a few times. The rearrangement uses TRBV2 and TRBJ2-7, with D possibly being TRBD2 (5 bases). V gave up 6 bases and J gave up 3 bases, with 15 bases separating them. Germline lookup yields CDR1 SNHLY and CDR2 FYNNEI. The CDR3 has 14 residues. CDR3 nucleotides: TGTGCCAGCAGATCCAGGACGGGGAACTACGAGCAGTACTTC. This translates into CASRSRTGNYEQYF.

This chain connects TRBV18 to TRBJ2-2, with TRBD1 as a possible D gene (6 bases). The CDR3 has 15 amino acids. V lost 5 bases, J lost 0 bases, and 10 bases lay in between. CDR1 is KGHSH, CDR2 LQKENI, per germline. This chain's CDR3 is CASSSRGSNTGELFF. CDR3 bases: TGTGCCAGCTCATCCAGGGGCTCGAACACCGGGGAGCTGTTTTTT.

This chain connects TRBV4-1 to TRBJ1-1; D gene uncertain. V was pared by 4 bases and J by 10 bases, with 22 bases between. CDR1 is MGHRA and CDR2 is YSYEKL in the germline V gene. This CDR3 region has 15 residues. Here the CDR3 DNA reads TGCGCCAGCAGCCCTAAGGAAGGAGGACTATCAGGAGCTTTCTTT. Protein: CASSPKEGGLSGAFF.

The CDR3 DNA sequence: TGTGCCAGCAGTGAGGCCCCGACAGGTTCGCCCAGGGGAAACACCATATATTTT. Translated: CASSEAPTGSPRGNTIYF. The chain uses TRBV2 and TRBJ1-3; possible D gene TRBD1, 6 bases. Trimming cost V 3 bases and J 4 bases, with 22 bases left between them. This CDR3 comprises 18 residues. Germline-derived CDR1 and CDR2 are SNHLY and FYNNEI. Full variable domain (remainder filled in from reference TRBV2 and TRBJ1-3): EPEVTQTPSHQVTQMGQEVILRCVPISNHLYFYWYRQILGQKVEFLVSFYNNEISEKSEIFDDQFSVERPDGSNFTLKIRSTKLEDSAMYFCASSEAPTGSPRGNTIYFGEGSWLTVV.

The chain links TRBV7-8 to TRBJ1-1, with no clear D. Germline V gives CDR1 SGHVS, CDR2 FQNEAQ. Trimming pared 1 base from V and 7 bases from J, leaving 7 bases between. The CDR3 consists of 12 residues. CDR3 in DNA: TGTGCCAGCAGCTTAGACGGGGTTGAAGCTTTCTTT. It is translated as CASSLDGVEAFF.

The chain links TRBV7-2 to TRBJ1-1; TRBD1 might be the D (5 bases). Trimming shortened V by 8 bases and J by 1 base, and 11 bases separated the two germline ends. The CDR3 contains 13 residues. Germline V CDR1 and CDR2: SGHTA, FQGNSA. In DNA, the CDR3 is TGTGCCAGCTACAGGTCGGGGAACACTGAAGCTTTCTTT. Protein: CASYRSGNTEAFF.

The chain couples TRBV14 to TRBJ1-1, with no clear D. The length of the CDR3 is 13 residues. Trimming removed 2 bases at V and 5 bases at J, with 9 bases between. Germline V CDR1 and CDR2: SGHDN, FVKESK. CDR3 sequence reads: CASSQLEQTEAFF. The DNA of the CDR3 is TGTGCCAGCAGCCAATTGGAGCAGACTGAAGCTTTCTTT.

The chain has TRBV2 and TRBJ2-2; 9 bases align to TRBD1. The junction had 8 bases not matched to a gene; V was cut back by 5 bases and J by 7 bases. The CDR3 is 15 residues long. Germline CDR1 SNHLY, CDR2 FYNNEI. CDR3 DNA: TGTGCCAGCAGTCCACAGGGGGCGCAGGGCGGGGAGCTGTTTTTT. It yields the protein CASSPQGAQGGELFF.